The 24 T cell receptor beta chains below come from one sample, sequenced in a study of T cell changes during pregnancy in multiple sclerosis. Repertoires were generated with immunoSEQ multiplex PCR, while TCRdb's copy carries only in-frame clones and drops some. The sample lists around 21,000 clones; 88% were seen once. Sequenced here: CD8+ T cells from peripheral blood mononuclear cells, sampled after pregnancy. The source of these receptors is a female donor in good health, enrolled as a control in a pregnancy study.

This chain links TRBV30 with TRBJ2-7, with D tentatively TRBD2 (6 bases). The germline CDR1 and CDR2 sequences are GTSNPN and SVGIG (reference sequence). The CDR3 is made up of 15 amino acids. Trimming left V 4 bases short and J 4 bases short, with 20 bases between. The CDR3 coding sequence is TGTGCCTGGACCATAAGGGACTCCCCACCGTACGAGCAGTACTTC. It specifies CAWTIRDSPPYEQYF.

The chain combines TRBV7-8 with TRBJ2-5; possible D gene TRBD1, 6 bases. With 5 bases removed from V and 3 bases from J, the gap between germline ends came to 16 bases. Germline CDR1 is SGHVS and CDR2 is FQNEAQ. The CDR3 sequence is 15 residues long. CDR3 protein: CASSLSSRGEETQYF. In nucleotides, the CDR3 is TGTGCCAGCAGCCTCTCAAGCAGGGGCGAAGAGACCCAGTACTTC.

This clone has a single count. The chain links TRBV6-6 to TRBJ2-7, with TRBD1 matching over 12 bases. The CDR3 contains 16 residues. The trim removed 2 bases at V and 4 bases at J, leaving 6 bases unmatched. In germline, CDR1 is MNHNY, CDR2 SVGAGI (reference sequence). The CDR3 loop is CASSYGRDRGLYEQYF. In DNA form, the CDR3 reads TGTGCCAGCAGTTACGGCCGGGACAGGGGGCTATACGAGCAGTACTTC.

This clone was recorded only once. The chain joins TRBV6-1 to TRBJ2-3; 10 nucleotides align to TRBD2. The trim removed 2 bases at V and 1 base at J, leaving 3 bases unmatched. The germline V gene has CDR1 MNHNS and CDR2 SASEGT. The CDR3 is 16 amino acids. This CDR3 reads CASSENSGGGTDTQYF. DNA of the CDR3: TGTGCCAGCAGTGAAAACAGCGGGGGGGGCACAGATACGCAGTATTTT.

The chain couples TRBV4-3 to TRBJ1-1; D unresolved. CDR3 size: 13 residues. The germline gives CDR1 LGHNA, CDR2 YSLEER. V lost 6 bases to trimming and J lost 2 bases, with 10 bases between them. The DNA of the CDR3 is TGCGCCAGCAGAACGACGGGTAACACTGAAGCTTTCTTT. Amino acids: CASRTTGNTEAFF.

The chain employs TRBV7-2 and TRBJ1-4, with TRBD1 matching 7 bases. The CDR3 sequence is 14 residues long. Per the germline V gene, CDR1 is SGHTA and CDR2 is FQGNSA. Unmatched junction bases numbered 9, after V lost 6 bases and J lost 8 bases. CDR3 region: CASRPGGWNEKLFF. The CDR3 DNA reads as TGTGCCAGCAGACCAGGGGGATGGAACGAAAAACTGTTTTTT.

The chain carries TRBV4-1 and TRBJ2-7, with a tentative D call TRBD2 (6 bases). The CDR3 contains 14 residues. Germline V gene lookup returns CDR1 MGHRA and CDR2 YSYEKL. V was pared by 1 base and J by 6 bases, with 13 bases between. CDR3 in DNA: TGCGCCAGCAGCCAAGGGATGACCGGGGGCGAGCAGTACTTC. As protein: CASSQGMTGGEQYF.

The J gene is TRBJ2-7, the V gene TRBV27, with 7 bases fitting TRBD1. The J segment lost 4 bases and the V segment lost 4 bases, leaving 4 bases of the junction unmatched. The CDR3 is made up of 13 amino acids. CDR1 MNHEY and CDR2 SMNVEV come from the germline V gene (reference sequence). The CDR3 is CASSWDSYYEQYF. In DNA form, the CDR3 reads TGTGCCAGCAGTTGGGACAGCTATTACGAGCAGTACTTC.

The chain joins TRBV19 to TRBJ2-3, with 9 bases matching TRBD2. The junction had 2 bases not matched to a gene; V was cut back by 4 bases and J by 0 bases. Germline V gene sequence: CDR1 LNHDA, CDR2 SQIVND (reference sequence). CDR3 length: 15 residues. For the CDR3, the DNA is TGTGCCAGTAGTACCACTAGCGGGAGCACAGATACGCAGTATTTT. Protein: CASSTTSGSTDTQYF.

The chain couples TRBV6-5 to TRBJ1-1, with no clear D. The CDR3 totals 12 residues. V lost 4 bases and J 4 bases, leaving 7 bases between the germline ends. The V gene's germline CDR1 is MNHEY and CDR2 SVGAGI. In nucleotides, the CDR3 is TGTGCCAGCAGTTCTGAGGTCACTGAAGCTTTCTTT. Amino acids: CASSSEVTEAFF.

V usage is TRBV2 and J usage is TRBJ1-5, with D possibly being TRBD1 (6 bases). The germline V gene has CDR1 SNHLY and CDR2 FYNNEI. Trimming pared 2 bases from V and 0 bases from J, leaving 14 bases between. This CDR3 region has 17 residues. CDR3 nucleotide sequence: TGTGCCAGCAGTGAAAAGGTCCAGGGACATAGCAATCAGCCCCAGCATTTT. Protein sequence: CASSEKVQGHSNQPQHF. Together with reference TRBV2 and TRBJ1-5, the CDR3 gives the full variable domain: EPEVTQTPSHQVTQMGQEVILRCVPISNHLYFYWYRQILGQKVEFLVSFYNNEISEKSEIFDDQFSVERPDGSNFTLKIRSTKLEDSAMYFCASSEKVQGHSNQPQHFGDGTRLSIL.

J is TRBJ1-1 and V is TRBV9; D might be TRBD1 (5 bases). The CDR3 is 15 residues long. The V end lost 2 bases, the J end lost 0 bases, and 11 bases lay between the germline ends. Germline V lookup: CDR1 SGDLS, CDR2 YYNGEE. The CDR3: CASSVTAVMNTEAFF. The CDR3, as DNA: TGTGCCAGCAGCGTGACAGCTGTAATGAACACTGAAGCTTTCTTT. Filled out from reference TRBV9 and TRBJ1-1, the complete variable domain reads DSGVTQTPKHLITATGQRVTLRCSPRSGDLSVYWYQQSLDQGLQFLIQYYNGEERAKGNILERFSAQQFPDLHSELNLSSLELGDSALYFCASSVTAVMNTEAFFGQGTRLTVV.

This clone was counted a few times. This sequence joins TRBV7-2 and TRBJ2-7, with 12 bases matching TRBD1. There are 15 residues in the CDR3. V lost 5 bases, J lost 2 bases, and 4 bases stayed unmatched. CDR1 and CDR2 (germline): SGHTA, FQGNSA. CDR3 loop: CASSTRDRGPYEQYF. The CDR3 nucleotides are TGTGCCAGCAGCACTCGGGACAGGGGGCCCTACGAGCAGTACTTC.

This rearrangement joins TRBV6-5 to TRBJ1-1; 8 positions agree with TRBD1. V was pared by 0 bases and J by 3 bases, with 6 bases of the junction left unmatched. The V gene's germline CDR1 is MNHEY and CDR2 SVGAGI. The CDR3 contains 16 residues. The CDR3 coding sequence is TGTGCCAGCAGTTACTCGACAGGGGAAAGGGACACTGAAGCTTTCTTT. Its translation is CASSYSTGERDTEAFF.

The rearrangement joins TRBV30 to TRBJ1-1; a possible D gene is TRBD1 (5 bases). The CDR3 length is 13 residues. Germline V CDR1 and CDR2: GTSNPN, SVGIG (reference sequence). Trimming pared 3 bases from V and 7 bases from J, leaving 15 bases between. The CDR3 DNA reads TGTGCCTGGAGCACCACCGGGGGGGTTGAAGCTTTCTTT. Protein sequence: CAWSTTGGVEAFF.

The gene calls are TRBV15 and TRBJ2-5, with TRBD2 identical over 10 bases. V lost 0 bases to trimming and J lost 1 base; unmatched junction nucleotides: 5. The CDR3 runs 17 residues. CDR1 is LNHNV and CDR2 is YYDKDF in the germline V gene (reference sequence). The DNA of the CDR3 is TGTGCCACCAGCAGAGAAGGGCTAGCGGGGGTCCAAGAGACCCAGTACTTC. Its protein is CATSREGLAGVQETQYF.

This rearrangement joins TRBV15 to TRBJ1-2; 7 positions agree with TRBD1. The length of the CDR3 is 16 residues. Germline assignment: CDR1 LNHNV and CDR2 YYDKDF (reference sequence). Unmatched junction bases numbered 11, after V lost 3 bases and J lost 4 bases. CDR3 nucleotides: TGTGCCACCAGCAGGTTGGGAGGACAGGAACCCTATGGCTACACCTTC. It codes for CATSRLGGQEPYGYTF.

The chain is built from TRBV27 and TRBJ2-7; possibly TRBD1 for D (5 bases). The CDR3 has 14 amino acids. From germline, CDR1 is MNHEY and CDR2 SMNVEV (reference sequence). V dropped 6 bases and J dropped 3 bases, with 15 bases sitting between them. CDR3 DNA: TGTGCCAGCAGACATGGGGCAGGCGACTACGAGCAGTACTTC. Its translation is CASRHGAGDYEQYF.

CDR3 residues: CAWEGMNTEAFF. DNA of the CDR3: TGTGCCTGGGAGGGCATGAACACTGAAGCTTTCTTT. The rearrangement uses TRBV30 and TRBJ1-1, with unresolved D. The V end lost 5 bases, the J end lost 0 bases, and 7 bases lay between the germline ends. Germline V gene data show CDR1 as GTSNPN and CDR2 as SVGIG (reference sequence). The CDR3 is made up of 12 amino acids. The whole variable domain, filled in from reference TRBV30 and TRBJ1-1, reads SQTIHQWPATLVQPVGSPLSLECTVEGTSNPNLYWYRQAAGRGLQLLFYSVGIGQISSEVPQNLSASRPQDRQFILSSKKLLLSDSGFYLCAWEGMNTEAFFGQGTRLTVV.

J is TRBJ2-3 and V is TRBV9, with TRBD2 identical over 11 bases. Looked up from germline, CDR1 is SGDLS and CDR2 is YYNGEE. The CDR3 consists of 15 residues. Losses at the gene ends were 2 bases for V and 3 bases for J; bases not matched to a gene: 2. The CDR3 reads CASSVSGGVTDTQYF. The CDR3 coding sequence is TGTGCCAGCAGCGTTAGCGGGGGGGTGACAGATACGCAGTATTTT.

The chain joins TRBV7-9 to TRBJ2-2; 10 bases agree with TRBD2. Germline CDR1 and CDR2: SEHNR and FQNEAQ (reference sequence). The J segment lost 7 bases and the V segment lost 5 bases, leaving 10 bases of the junction unmatched. The CDR3 extends over 16 amino acids. The CDR3: CASSRTSGNGVGELFF. CDR3 DNA: TGTGCCAGCAGCCGAACTAGCGGGAATGGGGTCGGGGAGCTGTTTTTT.

The chain links TRBV7-9 to TRBJ1-4; 7 bases match TRBD1. V lost 8 bases and J lost 8; bases outside the gene matches: 5. The germline V gene encodes CDR1 SEHNR and CDR2 FQNEAQ (reference sequence). There are 12 residues in the CDR3. The CDR3 bases are TGTGCCAGCCACGACAGGGAAGAAAAACTGTTTTTT. This gives the protein CASHDREEKLFF.

This rearrangement joins TRBV29-1 to TRBJ2-7; maybe TRBD1 (6 bases). The CDR3 sequence is 12 residues long. Germline V gene lookup returns CDR1 SQVTM and CDR2 ANQGSEA. Deletions cut 6 bases from V and 3 bases from J, with 12 bases between. The CDR3 sequence is CSVTGNGYEQYF. The CDR3 nucleotides read TGCAGCGTGACAGGCAACGGCTACGAGCAGTACTTC.

The chain couples TRBV2 to TRBJ2-3; 9 nucleotides agree with TRBD1. The CDR3 length is 15 residues. Germline CDR1 is SNHLY and CDR2 is FYNNEI. V shed 9 bases, J shed 1 base, and the junction held 8 bases outside the gene matches. The CDR3 bases are TGTGCCAGAGATGGACAGGGGTATCGCACAGATACGCAGTATTTT. This gives the protein CARDGQGYRTDTQYF.